This TCR beta chain is drawn from a study of T cells in narcolepsy. Germline CDR1 reads MNHEY; CDR2 reads SVGAGI. After removal of 10 bases from V and 4 bases from J, the junction contained 7 bases not matched to a gene. The CDR3 is 14 amino acids. In its sample, this clone was seen a few times. What it binds is not known. Broader study findings: In some patient and control memory CD4+ samples, autoreactive clones were absent.

TCRdb keeps only in-frame clones here, not all; method: immunoSEQ multiplex PCR. This sample has fewer than 25,000 clones; 65% to 90% occur once, and the top ten carry around 9.6%. Material for sequencing was memory (CD45RA-) CD4+ T cells from blood. The TCR was taken from a human donor in good health. The chain uses TRBV6-5 and TRBJ2-1; 10 nucleotides agree with TRBD2. The CDR3 region has the DNA TGTGCCACCCGGGGGACTAGCGATTACAATGAGCAGTTCTTC. It is translated as CATRGTSDYNEQFF.